These 6 T cell receptor beta chains share one sample of origin, sequenced in a study of blood T cell repertoires in COVID-19. Sequenced by immunoSEQ multiplex PCR; TCRdb stores in-frame clones only, minus some. Of a few hundred thousand clones in the sample, about 89% are singletons; the top ten hold 1% to 1.5%. Source material: PBMCs or T cells enriched from blood (not recorded which). These receptors were collected from a man aged 25 to 40 who had recovered from COVID-19.

This clone was seen a handful of times. V is TRBV6-5 and J is TRBJ1-1; no clear D. There are 13 residues in the CDR3. Trimming cost V 0 bases and J 11 bases, with 13 bases left between them. CDR1 and CDR2 from the germline V gene are MNHEY and SVGAGI. CDR3 sequence reads: CASSYSTLQEAFF. CDR3 sequence (DNA): TGTGCCAGCAGTTACTCAACTCTCCAAGAGGCTTTCTTT.

In DNA form, the CDR3 reads TGCGCCAGCAGCTCCGGGACTAGCGGGGGCACAGATACGCAGTATTTT. Its translation: CASSSGTSGGTDTQYF. This rearrangement joins TRBV5-1 to TRBJ2-3, with 13 positions matching TRBD2. V gave up 3 bases and J gave up 1 base; unmatched junction bases: 2. CDR1 SGHRS and CDR2 YFSETQ come from the germline V gene. This CDR3 region has 16 residues.

This chain uses TRBV18 with TRBJ2-3; D might be TRBD2 (6 bases). The CDR3 contains 17 residues. Per germline, CDR1 KGHSH and CDR2 LQKENI. Trimming pared 2 bases from V and 2 bases from J, leaving 17 bases between. The DNA of the CDR3 is TGTGCCAGCTCACCAACTTCGGGACTGACGCACACAGATACGCAGTATTTT. Encoded protein: CASSPTSGLTHTDTQYF.

This chain uses TRBV5-4 with TRBJ2-3, with D possibly being TRBD1 (6 bases). V lost 2 bases, J lost 0 bases, and 10 bases lay in between. The CDR3 has 15 residues. Germline V gene sequence: CDR1 SGHNT, CDR2 YYREEE (reference sequence). This chain's CDR3 is CASSFTGRSTDTQYF. In DNA form, the CDR3 reads TGTGCCAGCAGCTTTACAGGGCGTAGCACAGATACGCAGTATTTT. The full variable domain, completed using reference TRBV5-4 and TRBJ2-3, is ETGVTQSPTHLIKTRGQQVTLRCSSQSGHNTVSWYQQALGQGPQFIFQYYREEENGRGNFPPRFSGLQFPNYSSELNVNALELDDSALYLCASSFTGRSTDTQYFGPGTRLTVL.

This clone appeared a single time. The rearrangement uses TRBV30 and TRBJ2-3; D perhaps matches TRBD1 (5 bases). Germline CDR1 reads GTSNPN; CDR2 reads SVGIG (reference sequence). The V and J ends lost 2 bases and 6 bases respectively, with 12 bases between them. This CDR3 spans 13 amino acids. CDR3 DNA sequence: TGTGCCTGGAGTCCAGGGCTCGCGGATACGCAGTATTTT. Its translation: CAWSPGLADTQYF.

This clone was seen once. The chain recombines TRBV5-1 with TRBJ2-5; TRBD2 agrees at 16 bases. This CDR3 has 18 residues. Trimming removed 4 bases from V and 5 bases from J; junction bases left unmatched: 11. CDR1 is SGHRS and CDR2 is YFSETQ in the germline V gene. The CDR3 loop reads CASSNPGTSGGARETQYF. CDR3 DNA sequence: TGCGCCAGCAGCAATCCCGGGACTAGCGGGGGGGCTCGCGAGACCCAGTACTTC.